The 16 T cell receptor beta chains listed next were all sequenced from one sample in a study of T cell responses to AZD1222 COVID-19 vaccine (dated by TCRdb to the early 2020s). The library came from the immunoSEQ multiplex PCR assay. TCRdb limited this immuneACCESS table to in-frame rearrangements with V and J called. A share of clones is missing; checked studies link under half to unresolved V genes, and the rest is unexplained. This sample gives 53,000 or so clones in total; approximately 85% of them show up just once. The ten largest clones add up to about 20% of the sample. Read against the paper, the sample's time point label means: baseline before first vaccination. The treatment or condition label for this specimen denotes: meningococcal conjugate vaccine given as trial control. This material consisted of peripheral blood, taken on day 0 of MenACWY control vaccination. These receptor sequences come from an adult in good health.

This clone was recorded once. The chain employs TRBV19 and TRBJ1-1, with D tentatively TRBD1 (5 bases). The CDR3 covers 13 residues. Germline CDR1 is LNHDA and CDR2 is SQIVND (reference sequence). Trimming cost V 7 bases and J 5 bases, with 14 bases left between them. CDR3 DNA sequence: TGTGCCAGTAAAAGATCGGGGGAAACTGAAGCTTTCTTT. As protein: CASKRSGETEAFF.

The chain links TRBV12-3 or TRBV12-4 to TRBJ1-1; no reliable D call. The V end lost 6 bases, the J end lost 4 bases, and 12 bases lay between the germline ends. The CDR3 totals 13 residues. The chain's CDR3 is CASRSGSSTEAFF. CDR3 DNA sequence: TGTGCCAGCAGATCCGGGTCGAGCACTGAAGCTTTCTTT.

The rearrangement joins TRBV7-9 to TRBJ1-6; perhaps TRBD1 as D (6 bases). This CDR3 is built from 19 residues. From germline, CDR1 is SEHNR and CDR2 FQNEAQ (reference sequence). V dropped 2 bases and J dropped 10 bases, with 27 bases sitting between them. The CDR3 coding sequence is TGTGCCAGCAGCTTATTCCTTGACCCCCTGACAGGCGGACAATCACCCCTCCACTTT. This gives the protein CASSLFLDPLTGGQSPLHF.

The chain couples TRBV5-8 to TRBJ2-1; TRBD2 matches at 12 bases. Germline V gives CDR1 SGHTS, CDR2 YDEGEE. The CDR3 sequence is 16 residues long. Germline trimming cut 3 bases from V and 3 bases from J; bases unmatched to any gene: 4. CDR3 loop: CASSYGLAGNYNEQFF. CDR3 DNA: TGTGCCAGCAGCTACGGACTAGCGGGAAACTACAATGAGCAGTTCTTC.

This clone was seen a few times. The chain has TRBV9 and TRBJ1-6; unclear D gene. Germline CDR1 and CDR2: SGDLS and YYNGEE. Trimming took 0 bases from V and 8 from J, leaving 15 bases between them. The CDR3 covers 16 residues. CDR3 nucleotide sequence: TGTGCCAGCAGCGTAGGCCCAGGACCGCCCGATTCACCCCTCCACTTT. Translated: CASSVGPGPPDSPLHF.

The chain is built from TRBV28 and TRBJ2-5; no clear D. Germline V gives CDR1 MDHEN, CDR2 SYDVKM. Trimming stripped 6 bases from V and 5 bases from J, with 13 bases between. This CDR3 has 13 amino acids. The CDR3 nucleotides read TGTGCCAGCAGCCGAAACGTAGAGGAGACCCAGTACTTC. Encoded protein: CASSRNVEETQYF.

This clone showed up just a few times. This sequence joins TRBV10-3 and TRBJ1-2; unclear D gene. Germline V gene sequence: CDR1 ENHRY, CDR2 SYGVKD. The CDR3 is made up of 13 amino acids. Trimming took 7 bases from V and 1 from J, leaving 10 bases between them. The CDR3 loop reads CAINPDGNYGYTF. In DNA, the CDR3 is TGTGCCATCAATCCCGACGGTAACTATGGCTACACCTTC.

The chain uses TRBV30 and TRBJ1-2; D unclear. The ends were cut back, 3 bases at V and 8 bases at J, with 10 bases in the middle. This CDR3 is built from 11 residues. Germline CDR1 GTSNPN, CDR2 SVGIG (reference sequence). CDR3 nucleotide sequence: TGTGCCTGGAGCGGGAGAGGGGGCTACACCTTC. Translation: CAWSGRGGYTF. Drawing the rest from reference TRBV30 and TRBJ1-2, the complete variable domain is SQTIHQWPATLVQPVGSPLSLECTVEGTSNPNLYWYRQAAGRGLQLLFYSVGIGQISSEVPQNLSASRPQDRQFILSSKKLLLSDSGFYLCAWSGRGGYTFGSGTRLTVV.

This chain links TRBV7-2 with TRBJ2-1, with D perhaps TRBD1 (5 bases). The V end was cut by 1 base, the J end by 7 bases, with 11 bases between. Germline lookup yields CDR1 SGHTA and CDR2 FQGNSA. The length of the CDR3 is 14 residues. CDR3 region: CASSLGGRVNEQFF. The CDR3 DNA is TGTGCCAGCAGCTTAGGCGGCAGGGTGAATGAGCAGTTCTTC.

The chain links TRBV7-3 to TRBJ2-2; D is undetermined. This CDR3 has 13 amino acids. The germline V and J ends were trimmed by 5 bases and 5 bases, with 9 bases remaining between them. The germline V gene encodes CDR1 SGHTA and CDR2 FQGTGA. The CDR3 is CASSLGNTGELFF. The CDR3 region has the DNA TGTGCCAGCAGCCTAGGAAATACCGGGGAGCTGTTTTTT.

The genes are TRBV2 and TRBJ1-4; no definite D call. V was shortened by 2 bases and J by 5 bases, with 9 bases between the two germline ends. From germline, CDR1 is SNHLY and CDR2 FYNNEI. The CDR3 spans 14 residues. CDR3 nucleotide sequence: TGTGCCAGCAGTGAAAGGGAACTAAATGAAAAACTGTTTTTT. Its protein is CASSERELNEKLFF.

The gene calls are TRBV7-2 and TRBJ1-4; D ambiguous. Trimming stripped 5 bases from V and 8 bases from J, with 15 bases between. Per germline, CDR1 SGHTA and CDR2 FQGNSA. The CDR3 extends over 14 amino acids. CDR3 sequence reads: CASSPDGLREKLFF. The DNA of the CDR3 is TGTGCCAGCAGCCCGGACGGCCTTAGGGAAAAACTGTTTTTT.

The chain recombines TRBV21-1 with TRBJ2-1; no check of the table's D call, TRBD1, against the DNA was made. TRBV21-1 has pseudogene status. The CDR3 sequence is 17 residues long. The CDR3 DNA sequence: TGTGCCAGCAGCAAAGGGGGCACCCTAGGCCTTTGCAATGAGCAGTTCTTC. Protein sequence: CASSKGGTLGLCNEQFF.

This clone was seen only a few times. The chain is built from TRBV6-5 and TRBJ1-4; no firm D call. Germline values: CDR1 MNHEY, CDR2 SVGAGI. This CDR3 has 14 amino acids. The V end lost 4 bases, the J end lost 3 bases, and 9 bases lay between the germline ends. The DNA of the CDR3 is TGTGCCAGCAGTTCGGTGAAGGCTAATGAAAAACTGTTTTTT. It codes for CASSSVKANEKLFF.

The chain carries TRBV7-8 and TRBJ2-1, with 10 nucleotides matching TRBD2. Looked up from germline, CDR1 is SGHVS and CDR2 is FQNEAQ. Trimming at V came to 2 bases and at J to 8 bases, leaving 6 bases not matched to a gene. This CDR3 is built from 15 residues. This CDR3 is CASSLLSGRADEQFF. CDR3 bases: TGTGCCAGCAGCTTATTAAGCGGGAGGGCCGATGAGCAGTTCTTC. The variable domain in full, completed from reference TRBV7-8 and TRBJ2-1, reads GAGVSQSPRYKVAKRGQDVALRCDPISGHVSLFWYQQALGQGPEFLTYFQNEAQLDKSGLPSDRFFAERPEGSVSTLKIQRTQQEDSAVYLCASSLLSGRADEQFFGPGTRLTVL.

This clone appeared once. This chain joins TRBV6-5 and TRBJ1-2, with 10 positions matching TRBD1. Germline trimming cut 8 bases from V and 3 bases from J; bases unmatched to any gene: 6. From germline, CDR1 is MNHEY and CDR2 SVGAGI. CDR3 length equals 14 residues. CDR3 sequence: CASVRTGGDYGYTF. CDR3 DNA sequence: TGTGCCAGCGTGAGGACAGGGGGAGACTATGGCTACACCTTC.